The 32 T cell receptor beta chains presented below share a single source sample, sequenced in a study of early stage breast cancer tumors. Using immunoSEQ multiplex PCR, the repertoire was profiled, and TCRdb retains in-frame clones only, with some absent. The table has approximately 5,400 clones, about two thirds seen once. Sample: breast tumor tissue. Every receptor here comes from a person in their sixties or seventies with breast cancer.

This clone was picked up a small number of times. J is TRBJ1-1 and V is TRBV7-8; D not certain. Trimming removed 3 bases at V and 7 bases at J, with 9 bases between. The CDR3 consists of 12 residues. Germline assignment: CDR1 SGHVS and CDR2 FQNEAQ. The CDR3 region has the DNA TGTGCCAGCAGCTTCGTCTCGGGTGAAGCTTTCTTT. Translated: CASSFVSGEAFF.

This chain connects TRBV18 to TRBJ1-1; 9 nucleotides match TRBD1. Germline assignment: CDR1 KGHSH and CDR2 LQKENI. The trim removed 4 bases at V and 3 bases at J, leaving 6 bases unmatched. This CDR3 comprises 15 residues. CDR3 DNA sequence: TGTGCCAGCTCACGGACAGGGGCCCGAGACACTGAAGCTTTCTTT. Translating gives CASSRTGARDTEAFF. Full variable domain (outside the CDR3, taken from reference TRBV18 and TRBJ1-1): NAGVMQNPRHLVRRRGQEARLRCSPMKGHSHVYWYRQLPEEGLKFMVYLQKENIIDESGMPKERFSAEFPKEGPSILRIQQVVRGDSAAYFCASSRTGARDTEAFFGQGTRLTVV.

This chain uses TRBV18 with TRBJ2-2; TRBD1 aligns across 8 bases. The CDR3 runs 17 residues. Germline V gene sequence: CDR1 KGHSH, CDR2 LQKENI. V shed 4 bases and J 0 bases; nucleotides not matched to a gene: 7. CDR3 protein: CASSLRQGWANTGELFF. The CDR3, as DNA: TGTGCCAGCTCACTTCGACAGGGGTGGGCGAACACCGGGGAGCTGTTTTTT.

CDR3 coding DNA: TGTGCCAGCAGCCAAGAACGGGGGCAGCCCCAGCATTTT. Translated, it gives CASSQERGQPQHF. V is TRBV4-2 and J is TRBJ1-5, with D perhaps matching TRBD1 (5 bases). V lost 0 bases and J 7 bases, leaving 7 bases between the germline ends. This CDR3 is built from 13 residues. Germline values: CDR1 LGHNA, CDR2 YNFKEQ.

CDR3 sequence (DNA): TGCGCCAGCAGCCAAGCGGGGACAGTTTACGAGCAGTACTTC. The encoded protein is CASSQAGTVYEQYF. This sequence joins TRBV4-1 and TRBJ2-5, with 7 bases that match TRBD1. TRBJ2-7 matches the DNA end more closely, so the J call is doubtful. The CDR3 spans 14 residues. Germline assignment: CDR1 MGHRA and CDR2 YSYEKL.

V gene TRBV6-5 combines with J gene TRBJ1-2, with D perhaps matching TRBD1 (5 bases). Germline V gene lookup returns CDR1 MNHEY and CDR2 SVGAGI. Trimming cost V 5 bases and J 6 bases, with 10 bases left between them. The CDR3 covers 12 residues. The CDR3, as DNA: TGTGCCAGCAGTCACGGGGGGGATGGCTACACCTTC. Translating it yields CASSHGGDGYTF.

This clone was seen only a few times. The rearrangement links TRBV5-4 to TRBJ2-7, with a tentative D call TRBD2 (6 bases). V was shortened by 0 bases and J by 5 bases, with 12 bases between the two germline ends. Per the germline V gene, CDR1 is SGHNT and CDR2 is YYREEE (reference sequence). The CDR3 runs to 14 residues. The CDR3: CASSLAGGLNEQYF. DNA of the CDR3: TGTGCCAGCAGCTTGGCCGGGGGTTTAAACGAGCAGTACTTC.

The chain couples TRBV7-2 to TRBJ1-2; TRBD1 matches 10 bases. CDR1 is SGHTA, CDR2 FQGNSA, per germline. Losses at the gene ends were 0 bases for V and 5 bases for J; bases not matched to a gene: 6. This CDR3 is 16 amino acids long. The chain's CDR3 is CASSLADRGLEYGYTF. The DNA of the CDR3 is TGTGCCAGCAGCTTAGCTGACAGGGGGCTTGAGTATGGCTACACCTTC.

The chain uses TRBV7-9 and TRBJ1-4; D remains unclear. Germline V gives CDR1 SEHNR, CDR2 FQNEAQ (reference sequence). The CDR3 consists of 15 residues. Trimming stripped 7 bases from V and 5 bases from J, with 17 bases between. CDR3 coding DNA: TGTGCCAGCACCGTAACGGACGGGCAAAATGAAAAACTGTTTTTT. Translated, it gives CASTVTDGQNEKLFF.

The gene calls are TRBV13 and TRBJ2-1; 9 nucleotides line up with TRBD2. Germline-derived CDR1 and CDR2 are PRHDT and FYEKMQ (reference sequence). The CDR3 contains 14 residues. V was clipped by 5 bases and J by 8 bases; unmatched bases: 7. Here the CDR3 reads CASSGGTSIHEQFF. The DNA for the CDR3 is TGTGCCAGCAGCGGCGGGACTAGCATCCATGAGCAGTTCTTC.

V gene TRBV6-5 combines with J gene TRBJ1-5; the match to TRBD1 covers 7 bases. The germline V gene encodes CDR1 MNHEY and CDR2 SVGAGI. The CDR3 is 15 residues long. Unmatched junction bases numbered 4, after V lost 5 bases and J lost 0 bases. This CDR3 is CASSPRGYSNQPQHF. The CDR3 DNA sequence: TGTGCCAGCAGTCCCAGGGGGTATAGCAATCAGCCCCAGCATTTT.

The chain uses TRBV5-1 and TRBJ1-2; unclear D gene. CDR1 is SGHRS and CDR2 is YFSETQ in the germline V gene. This CDR3 spans 13 amino acids. V lost 4 bases, J lost 4 bases, and 11 bases lay in between. In nucleotides, the CDR3 is TGCGCCAGCAGCCCCGGGCCGGTCTATGGCTACACCTTC. It specifies CASSPGPVYGYTF.

V gene TRBV29-1 combines with J gene TRBJ2-3, with 7 bases aligning to TRBD1. V gave up 7 bases and J gave up 0 bases; unmatched junction bases: 1. This CDR3 spans 12 amino acids. CDR1 is SQVTM, CDR2 ANQGSEA, per germline. The chain's CDR3 is CSATGSTDTQYF. The DNA of the CDR3 is TGCAGCGCGACAGGGAGCACAGATACGCAGTATTTT.

The chain uses TRBV4-2 and TRBJ2-3; D possibly corresponds to TRBD2 (7 bases). This CDR3 has 17 residues. Germline values: CDR1 LGHNA, CDR2 YNFKEQ. Trimming cost V 6 bases and J 4 bases, with 23 bases left between them. CDR3 bases: TGTGCCAGCAGTCCCTATAGGGGCGGCGGGGGCTCAGATACGCAGTATTTT. Amino acids: CASSPYRGGGGSDTQYF.

The chain links TRBV9 to TRBJ2-2, with D possibly being TRBD2 (7 bases). The CDR3 is 14 residues long. The germline CDR1 and CDR2 sequences are SGDLS and YYNGEE. Deletions cut 3 bases from V and 6 bases from J, with 12 bases between. The CDR3 sequence is CASSDRGGAGELFF. As DNA, the CDR3 is TGTGCCAGCAGCGACAGAGGGGGGGCCGGGGAGCTGTTTTTT.

The V gene is TRBV7-9, the J gene TRBJ2-3; weak D call: TRBD1 (5 bases). The CDR3 covers 13 residues. The germline CDR1 and CDR2 sequences are SEHNR and FQNEAQ (reference sequence). CDR3 residues: CADRPTDADTQYF. The CDR3 DNA sequence: TGTGCTGACAGACCTACGGACGCAGATACGCAGTATTTT.

The V gene is TRBV5-4, the J gene TRBJ1-5; D is undetermined. CDR1 and CDR2 from the germline V gene are SGHNT and YYREEE (reference sequence). CDR3 length: 15 residues. V was trimmed by 2 bases and J by 4 bases, leaving 13 bases between them. The CDR3 DNA is TGTGCCAGCAGCTTCTCTGTGGCTACGAATCAGCCCCAGCATTTT. This sequence encodes CASSFSVATNQPQHF.

CDR3 nucleotide sequence: TGTGCCAGCAGCCAAGATAGGCCAGGGTGGAGAACTGAAGCTTTCTTT. This encodes CASSQDRPGWRTEAFF. The chain combines TRBV14 with TRBJ1-1; maybe TRBD1 (5 bases). CDR3 length: 16 residues. Trimming left V 0 bases short and J 5 bases short, with 16 bases between. In germline, CDR1 is SGHDN, CDR2 FVKESK.

The chain employs TRBV4-1 and TRBJ1-2, with 8 bases aligning to TRBD1. Trimming at V came to 2 bases and at J to 3 bases, leaving 11 bases not matched to a gene. Germline V lookup: CDR1 MGHRA, CDR2 YSYEKL. This CDR3 comprises 17 residues. The CDR3 loop reads CASSQHQTGVADYGYTF. In nucleotides, the CDR3 is TGCGCCAGCAGCCAACACCAGACAGGGGTCGCGGACTATGGCTACACCTTC.

The rearrangement joins TRBV7-3 to TRBJ2-4; 11 bases fit TRBD2. CDR3 length: 14 residues. The germline gives CDR1 SGHTA, CDR2 FQGTGA. Trimming cost V 4 bases and J 13 bases; bases outside gene matches: 9. The CDR3, as DNA: TGTGCCAGCAGCTCTGGTACTAGCGGGAGCCTCCAGTACTTC. Amino acid sequence: CASSSGTSGSLQYF.

The gene calls are TRBV27 and TRBJ1-2; D not resolved. With 9 bases removed from V and 9 bases from J, the gap between germline ends came to 20 bases. The germline CDR1 and CDR2 sequences are MNHEY and SMNVEV (reference sequence). CDR3 size: 13 residues. The DNA of the CDR3 is TGTGCCAGTAGTGCAATCCCTATGGAAAGCTACACCTTC. This translates into CASSAIPMESYTF.

V is TRBV10-3 and J is TRBJ2-5, with D perhaps matching TRBD2 (5 bases). Germline V CDR1 and CDR2: ENHRY, SYGVKD. There are 13 residues in the CDR3. Trimming took 4 bases from V and 4 from J, leaving 10 bases between them. The CDR3 bases are TGTGCCATCAGTGTGCGGGCTTCAGAGACCCAGTACTTC. Protein: CAISVRASETQYF.

The chain couples TRBV19 to TRBJ1-2, with 9 bases lining up with TRBD1. The CDR3 has 17 residues. Germline lookup yields CDR1 LNHDA and CDR2 SQIVND (reference sequence). J lost 8 bases, V lost 5 bases, and 18 bases had no gene match. The DNA of the CDR3 is TGTGCCAGTAGTCCCATCTCTTCCGGGACAGGGTTAGGGGGCTACACCTTC. This translates into CASSPISSGTGLGGYTF.

This chain joins TRBV11-2 and TRBJ1-5, with D uncertain. Trimming pared 1 base from V and 0 bases from J, leaving 10 bases between. Germline CDR1 SGHAT, CDR2 FQNNGV. CDR3 length: 16 residues. The chain's CDR3 is CASSLGGAYSNQPQHF. Written as DNA, the CDR3 is TGTGCCAGCAGCTTAGGGGGAGCCTATAGCAATCAGCCCCAGCATTTT.

This clone qualifies as medium-sized (0.01 to 0.1%). J is TRBJ2-1 and V is TRBV4-1; maybe TRBD2 (5 bases). The V and J ends lost 3 bases and 5 bases respectively, with 20 bases between them. This CDR3 comprises 17 residues. Germline assignment: CDR1 MGHRA and CDR2 YSYEKL. The CDR3 spells CASSQAVVGSPHNEQFF. As DNA, the CDR3 is TGCGCCAGCAGCCAGGCAGTTGTAGGGAGTCCCCACAATGAGCAGTTCTTC.

The genes are TRBV2 and TRBJ1-3; 8 bases are shared with TRBD1. CDR1 and CDR2 (germline): SNHLY, FYNNEI. This CDR3 comprises 14 residues. V lost 2 bases to trimming and J lost 4 bases; unmatched junction nucleotides: 1. The CDR3 region is CASSETGGGNTIYF. In DNA, the CDR3 is TGTGCCAGCAGTGAAACAGGGGGAGGAAACACCATATATTTT.

V is TRBV15 and J is TRBJ2-4, with TRBD1 matching over 7 bases. The CDR3 has 12 amino acids. Germline V gene lookup returns CDR1 LNHNV and CDR2 YYDKDF (reference sequence). V lost 0 bases to trimming and J lost 13 bases; unmatched junction nucleotides: 3. CDR3 DNA sequence: TGTGCCACCAGCAGAGACGACAGGGCCCAGTACTTC. It specifies CATSRDDRAQYF.

The chain employs TRBV29-1 and TRBJ2-2; 9 bases line up with TRBD1. V was clipped by 6 bases and J by 7 bases; unmatched bases: 9. The germline gives CDR1 SQVTM, CDR2 ANQGSEA. This CDR3 region has 14 residues. The CDR3 loop reads CSVTGTGLGGELFF. DNA of the CDR3: TGCAGCGTGACCGGGACAGGGCTTGGCGGGGAGCTGTTTTTT.

The chain is built from TRBV18 and TRBJ1-3; D remains ambiguous. Germline CDR1 KGHSH, CDR2 LQKENI. CDR3 length: 15 amino acids. Trimming removed 3 bases from V and 0 bases from J, with 9 bases in between. CDR3 coding DNA: TGTGCCAGCTCACCCGGACTAATCTCTGGAAACACCATATATTTT. Amino acid sequence: CASSPGLISGNTIYF.

The chain recombines TRBV7-8 with TRBJ2-2; 7 bases agree with TRBD2. With V trimmed by 4 bases and J by 2 bases, 7 bases remained unmatched. CDR1 is SGHVS and CDR2 is FQNEAQ in the germline V gene. CDR3 length equals 16 residues. The CDR3 loop is CASSSPSGGNTGELFF. The CDR3 nucleotides read TGTGCCAGCAGCTCGCCTTCGGGGGGTAACACCGGGGAGCTGTTTTTT.

This rearrangement joins TRBV7-9 to TRBJ1-1; D not certain. This CDR3 has 12 amino acids. The V end was cut by 5 bases, the J end by 6 bases, with 10 bases between. CDR1 and CDR2 (germline): SEHNR, FQNEAQ (reference sequence). For the CDR3, the DNA is TGTGCCAGCAGCGTCGGGATGTCTGAAGCTTTCTTT. It codes for CASSVGMSEAFF.

This chain uses TRBV6-5 with TRBJ2-1, with D perhaps matching TRBD1 or TRBD2 (5 bases each). This CDR3 spans 15 amino acids. The V end was cut by 10 bases, the J end by 1 base, with 17 bases between. Looked up from germline, CDR1 is MNHEY and CDR2 is SVGAGI. The CDR3 sequence is CAKSGLASSYNEQFF. In DNA, the CDR3 is TGTGCCAAATCGGGGCTAGCCAGTTCCTACAATGAGCAGTTCTTC.